These 23 T cell receptor beta chains originate from one sample sequenced in a study of CD8+ T cells in alopecia areata. RNA was isolated and reverse transcribed to cDNA, the sequencing template. Method: immunoSEQ multiplex PCR; TCRdb's copy keeps in-frame clones and lacks some. Among about 120,000 clones listed, about 46% were seen once. Material: NKG2D-low CD8+ T cells sorted from blood. These receptors all stem from a human donor with alopecia areata.

V is TRBV13 and J is TRBJ2-3; unclear D gene. CDR1 and CDR2 from the germline V gene are PRHDT and FYEKMQ (reference sequence). V shed 7 bases and J shed 5 bases, with 13 bases lying between them. This CDR3 is 13 amino acids long. CDR3 protein: CASTRHTGDTQYF. The CDR3, as DNA: TGTGCCAGCACCCGACATACTGGAGATACGCAGTATTTT.

The V call is TRBV28, the J call TRBJ2-1; 7 bases are a match to TRBD2. CDR1 and CDR2 (germline): MDHEN, SYDVKM. The CDR3 has 15 amino acids. V was pared by 5 bases and J by 2 bases, with 6 bases of the junction left unmatched. CDR3 sequence reads: CASSIQAGTYNEQFF. The DNA of the CDR3 is TGTGCCAGCAGTATCCAAGCGGGGACCTACAATGAGCAGTTCTTC.

This clone was counted a few times. The rearrangement joins TRBV6-6 to TRBJ2-5; D gene unclear. Trimming cost V 0 bases and J 1 base, with 6 bases left between them. The CDR3 contains 14 residues. CDR1 MNHNY and CDR2 SVGAGI come from the germline V gene (reference sequence). The CDR3 nucleotides read TGTGCCAGCAGTTACTCGGGCAGCCAAGAGACCCAGTACTTC. Its translation: CASSYSGSQETQYF.

The V call is TRBV29-1, the J call TRBJ2-7; 7 bases match TRBD1. The CDR3 spans 13 residues. V gave up 6 bases and J gave up 4 bases; unmatched junction bases: 9. Germline CDR1 reads SQVTM; CDR2 reads ANQGSEA. The CDR3 reads CSVNRDSGYEQYF. In nucleotides, the CDR3 is TGCAGCGTGAACCGGGACAGTGGGTACGAGCAGTACTTC.

V gene TRBV29-1 combines with J gene TRBJ2-7, with D perhaps matching TRBD2 (5 bases). This CDR3 is 14 amino acids long. Germline values: CDR1 SQVTM, CDR2 ANQGSEA. Trimming stripped 4 bases from V and 6 bases from J, with 19 bases between. CDR3 residues: CSVVFHSGMSEQYF. The DNA of the CDR3 is TGCAGCGTTGTCTTTCATTCGGGGATGAGCGAGCAGTACTTC.

This CDR3 is CASSMGRGSGANVLTF. The CDR3 coding sequence is TGTGCCAGTAGTATGGGCAGGGGCTCTGGGGCCAACGTCCTGACTTTC. The chain combines TRBV19 with TRBJ2-6; TRBD1 is a possible D gene (6 bases). V lost 3 bases to trimming and J lost 0 bases, with 9 bases between them. The germline V gene encodes CDR1 LNHDA and CDR2 SQIVND (reference sequence). The CDR3 spans 16 residues.

This chain links TRBV19 with TRBJ2-6; the D gene is possibly TRBD2 (5 bases). This CDR3 comprises 15 residues. Trimming pared 2 bases from V and 3 bases from J, leaving 8 bases between. Germline lookup yields CDR1 LNHDA and CDR2 SQIVND (reference sequence). The CDR3, as DNA: TGTGCCAGTAGTATAAAGGAGGATGGGGCCAACGTCCTGACTTTC. This sequence encodes CASSIKEDGANVLTF.

This chain connects TRBV30 to TRBJ2-1; D gene unclear. This CDR3 comprises 13 residues. Germline V CDR1 and CDR2: GTSNPN, SVGIG (reference sequence). V lost 0 bases to trimming and J lost 3 bases, with 6 bases between them. CDR3 bases: TGTGCCTGGAGTGTAACAGTCTACAATGAGCAGTTCTTC. This sequence encodes CAWSVTVYNEQFF. The whole variable domain, remainder taken from reference TRBV30 and TRBJ2-1, is SQTIHQWPATLVQPVGSPLSLECTVEGTSNPNLYWYRQAAGRGLQLLFYSVGIGQISSEVPQNLSASRPQDRQFILSSKKLLLSDSGFYLCAWSVTVYNEQFFGPGTRLTVL.

The V call is TRBV30, the J call TRBJ2-2, with TRBD2 identical over 13 bases. Germline assignment: CDR1 GTSNPN and CDR2 SVGIG (reference sequence). The CDR3 extends over 12 amino acids. The J segment lost 13 bases and the V segment lost 4 bases, leaving 3 bases of the junction unmatched. The CDR3 sequence: CAWMGLAGWLFF. Written as DNA, the CDR3 is TGTGCCTGGATGGGACTAGCGGGATGGCTGTTTTTT. Full variable domain (rest looked up from reference TRBV30 and TRBJ2-2): SQTIHQWPATLVQPVGSPLSLECTVEGTSNPNLYWYRQAAGRGLQLLFYSVGIGQISSEVPQNLSASRPQDRQFILSSKKLLLSDSGFYLCAWMGLAGWLFFGEGSRLTVL.

This clone was picked up a small number of times. J is TRBJ2-2 and V is TRBV6-6; the match to TRBD2 covers 7 bases. The germline CDR1 and CDR2 sequences are MNHNY and SVGAGI (reference sequence). Trimming cost V 2 bases and J 8 bases; bases outside gene matches: 5. The CDR3 is 14 amino acids. CDR3 nucleotide sequence: TGTGCCAGCAGTTACGCGCGGGGGTCGGGGGAGCTGTTTTTT. Amino acid sequence: CASSYARGSGELFF.

V gene TRBV29-1 combines with J gene TRBJ1-2; unclear D gene. Germline CDR1 SQVTM, CDR2 ANQGSEA. This CDR3 spans 15 amino acids. The ends were cut back, 3 bases at V and 4 bases at J, with 18 bases in the middle. In DNA, the CDR3 is TGCAGCGTTGACGACCCCAGGACCTCATCCTATGGCTACACCTTC. It specifies CSVDDPRTSSYGYTF.

V gene TRBV28 combines with J gene TRBJ2-7; either TRBD1 or TRBD2 may supply D (5 bases each). The CDR3 runs 12 residues. V shed 8 bases and J shed 3 bases, with 11 bases lying between them. The germline CDR1 and CDR2 sequences are MDHEN and SYDVKM. In DNA form, the CDR3 reads TGTGCCAGCGGGCCGGGGCTCTACGAGCAGTACTTC. Residues: CASGPGLYEQYF.

There are a few counts of this clone. CDR3 nucleotide sequence: TGTGCCTGGAGTGCCTCTCCCCGAGAGGTGGTTGAGCAGTTCTTC. It is translated as CAWSASPREVVEQFF. This chain links TRBV30 with TRBJ2-1; D unresolved. V was clipped by 1 base and J by 9 bases, with 19 bases between them. The germline V gene encodes CDR1 GTSNPN and CDR2 SVGIG (reference sequence). This CDR3 is built from 15 residues.

In its sample, this clone was seen a few times. For the CDR3, the DNA is TGCAGCGTGCGGACAGGATTCCAAGAGACCCAGTACTTC. Encoded protein: CSVRTGFQETQYF. The chain joins TRBV29-1 to TRBJ2-5; TRBD1 aligns across 7 bases. CDR1 and CDR2 (germline): SQVTM, ANQGSEA. The CDR3 totals 13 residues. J was trimmed by 1 base and V by 6 bases; bases with no gene match: 5.

The rearrangement joins TRBV30 to TRBJ1-5; D remains ambiguous. The V gene lost 0 bases and the J gene lost 7 bases, with 13 bases spanning the gap. The CDR3 covers 14 residues. Per the germline V gene, CDR1 is GTSNPN and CDR2 is SVGIG (reference sequence). The CDR3 DNA reads TGTGCCTGGAGTGTTGGTGCTGGGAGCCAGCCCCAGCATTTT. It is translated as CAWSVGAGSQPQHF.

Of note for this clone: Other DNA variants within this sample encode the same CDR3. The rearrangement uses TRBV27 and TRBJ2-7; D is perhaps TRBD2 (5 bases). Germline V gene sequence: CDR1 MNHEY, CDR2 SMNVEV (reference sequence). The CDR3 length is 12 residues. V gave up 3 bases and J gave up 4 bases, with 7 bases separating them. The chain's CDR3 is CASSLSGYEQYF. The CDR3 DNA reads TGTGCCAGCAGTTTGAGCGGATACGAGCAGTACTTC.

The sample holds a few counts of this clone. This rearrangement joins TRBV7-9 to TRBJ2-3, with 7 bases fitting TRBD2. This CDR3 has 14 amino acids. The V gene end was trimmed by 4 bases and the J gene end by 4 bases; junction bases not matched to a gene: 5. Per the germline V gene, CDR1 is SEHNR and CDR2 is FQNEAQ (reference sequence). For the CDR3, the DNA is TGTGCCAGCAGCTATGGACTAGAATCAGATACGCAGTATTTT. It translates to CASSYGLESDTQYF. Together with reference TRBV7-9 and TRBJ2-3, the CDR3 gives the full variable domain: DTGVSQNPRHKITKRGQNVTFRCDPISEHNRLYWYRQTLGQGPEFLTYFQNEAQLEKSRLLSDRFSAERPKGSFSTLEIQRTEQGDSAMYLCASSYGLESDTQYFGPGTRLTVL.

The V gene is TRBV29-1, the J gene TRBJ1-1; possible D gene TRBD1, 5 bases. V lost 5 bases, J lost 1 base, and 14 bases lay in between. Germline V CDR1 and CDR2: SQVTM, ANQGSEA. The CDR3 runs to 14 residues. In nucleotides, the CDR3 is TGCAGCGTTCCCAGGGACGGAGAGAACACTGAAGCTTTCTTT. The encoded protein is CSVPRDGENTEAFF.

This clone was recorded a few times. The chain has TRBV28 and TRBJ2-3; tentative D call: TRBD2 (6 bases). This CDR3 comprises 15 residues. From germline, CDR1 is MDHEN and CDR2 SYDVKM. The V gene lost 6 bases and the J gene lost 6 bases, with 19 bases spanning the gap. The CDR3 nucleotides are TGTGCCAGCAGCGATTTAAGGGACTCATGGGATACGCAGTATTTT. This translates into CASSDLRDSWDTQYF.

As to this clone: A junction boundary mismatches the germline segment, possibly from a read error. The chain joins TRBV4-1 to TRBJ1-1; D is possibly TRBD1 (5 bases). This CDR3 has 11 amino acids. Germline lookup yields CDR1 MGHRA and CDR2 YSYEKL. The CDR3 region has the DNA TGTGCCAGCAGCCTCGGGGGAGAAGCTTTCTTT. This encodes CASSLGGEAFF.

This chain joins TRBV9 and TRBJ2-5; the match to TRBD1 covers 9 bases. Germline lookup yields CDR1 SGDLS and CDR2 YYNGEE. J was trimmed by 6 bases and V by 2 bases; bases with no gene match: 5. CDR3 size: 14 residues. CDR3 protein: CASSVGTGLKTQYF. Here the CDR3 DNA reads TGTGCCAGCAGCGTCGGGACAGGGCTGAAGACCCAGTACTTC.

On this clone itself: Other DNA variants within this sample encode the same CDR3. This chain uses TRBV27 with TRBJ2-1; 7 bases line up with TRBD1. Germline-derived CDR1 and CDR2 are MNHEY and SMNVEV (reference sequence). The CDR3 spans 14 residues. V lost 2 bases, J lost 7 bases, and 5 bases stayed unmatched. The CDR3 spells CASSLRGGGNEQFF. DNA for the CDR3: TGTGCCAGCAGTTTAAGAGGGGGCGGGAATGAGCAGTTCTTC.

This chain joins TRBV2 and TRBJ1-2, with 8 bases aligning to TRBD1. The germline gives CDR1 SNHLY, CDR2 FYNNEI. This CDR3 contains 11 residues. The V gene end was trimmed by 10 bases and the J gene end by 8 bases; junction bases not matched to a gene: 6. CDR3 sequence reads: CAIRQGNGYTF. In DNA, the CDR3 is TGTGCCATCCGACAGGGGAACGGCTACACCTTC.